Following are 16 T cell receptor beta chains from one sample sequenced in a study of T cells expressing NK-cell markers. TCRdb derives one entry per CDR3 protein from the 5' RACE reads, leaving out DNA. The sample's table shows 400,000 to 450,000 distinct CDR3 sequences. Sample: blood T cells: a sorted CD56 or NKG2C T cell subset, CD4+ or CD8+ T cells, or bulk PBMC T cells (not recorded which). Every receptor here comes from a woman aged 18-70 years in good health.

The chain combines TRBV18 with TRBJ1-1. This CDR3 is 13 amino acids long. Germline CDR1 KGHSH, CDR2 LQKENI. This chain's CDR3 is CASSRDFGTEAFF.

The genes are TRBV6-2 or TRBV6-3 and TRBJ1-1. The CDR3 extends over 15 amino acids. CDR1 is MNHEY and CDR2 is SVGEGT in the germline V gene. This CDR3 is CASSYSEANPFEAFF.

This chain links TRBV30 with TRBJ1-1; TCRdb lists TRBD1, though no DNA is available to test this call. Germline CDR1 GTSNPN, CDR2 SVGIG (reference sequence). The CDR3 is 13 amino acids. The CDR3 region is CAWSRTVNTEAFF.

The CDR3 sequence is CASSLSGEDTQYF. V usage is TRBV27 and J usage is TRBJ2-3. The CDR3 loop spans 13 amino acids. Germline V gene sequence: CDR1 MNHEY, CDR2 SMNVEV (reference sequence).

The genes are TRBV5-4 and TRBJ2-1. CDR3 size: 12 residues. The germline V gene encodes CDR1 SGHNT and CDR2 YYREEE (reference sequence). CDR3 region: CASSPVTNEQFF.

V and J are TRBV28 and TRBJ2-7; TCRdb gives TRBD1 as the D gene, but with no DNA this cannot be confirmed. CDR3 length: 16 amino acids. Germline CDR1 is MDHEN and CDR2 is SYDVKM. The CDR3 loop is CASSPSGSLSSYEQYF.

This chain links TRBV19 with TRBJ2-1; the TCRdb D gene call, TRBD1, has no DNA to confirm it. CDR3 length: 15 residues. Germline V CDR1 and CDR2: LNHDA, SQIVND (reference sequence). CDR3 loop: CASSRAQGQYNEQFF.

J is TRBJ2-3 and V is TRBV29-1; checking the TCRdb D call of TRBD1 is not possible without DNA. CDR1 is SQVTM, CDR2 ANQGSEA, per germline. The CDR3 runs to 12 residues. The CDR3 spells CSVEVPADTQYF.

The chain recombines TRBV30 with TRBJ2-3; TCRdb reports TRBD2, a call that lacks DNA to check it against. Germline lookup yields CDR1 GTSNPN and CDR2 SVGIG (reference sequence). The CDR3 totals 15 residues. This chain's CDR3 is CAWSEGGLDRDTQYF.

CDR3 loop: CASSQDTTSGRRFSYNEQFF. The J gene is TRBJ2-1, the V gene TRBV3-1; TCRdb outputs TRBD2, but without DNA this stays unchecked. The CDR3 sequence is 20 residues long. Per germline, CDR1 LGHDT and CDR2 YNNKEL (reference sequence).

CDR3: CASSWTSGKSLAKNIQYF. The rearrangement joins TRBV11-1 to TRBJ2-4; TCRdb calls TRBD2, which cannot be checked without DNA. CDR3 length: 18 residues. The germline V gene has CDR1 SGHAT and CDR2 FQDESV (reference sequence).

The chain is built from TRBV6-2 or TRBV6-3 and TRBJ2-2; TCRdb designates TRBD2, a call that cannot be tested without DNA. Looked up from germline, CDR1 is MNHEY and CDR2 is SVGEGT. CDR3 length: 13 residues. The CDR3 sequence is CASSSLATGELFF.

V usage is TRBV20-1 and J usage is TRBJ2-7. This CDR3 has 12 amino acids. Germline CDR1 and CDR2: DFQATT and SNEGSKA (reference sequence). The CDR3 sequence: CSARDLVNEQYF.

The chain employs TRBV7-3 and TRBJ2-1; absent DNA, TCRdb's TRBD1 call cannot be checked. This CDR3 has 14 residues. The germline V gene has CDR1 SGHTA and CDR2 FQGTGA. The CDR3 reads CASSDVNSGDEQFF.

The chain joins TRBV12-3 or TRBV12-4 to TRBJ2-1; the TCRdb D gene call, TRBD1, has no DNA to confirm it. The CDR3 is 11 residues long. CDR3 protein: CASSPVRGQFF.

J is TRBJ2-5 and V is TRBV5-1. Germline V gives CDR1 SGHRS, CDR2 YFSETQ. The CDR3 totals 15 residues. The CDR3 region is CASSLVGGAEETQYF.